The source of this T cell receptor (beta chain) is a study of vaccination effects on CD4 cells after COVID-19. A note on this clone: As yet, its antigen is unknown.

TCRdb's table, derived via immunoSEQ multiplex PCR, lists solely in-frame clones and lacks some. The repertoire holds about 66,000 clones, with under 85% as singletons. This CDR3 has 15 amino acids. V lost 2 bases, J lost 0 bases, and 11 bases lay in between. Germline CDR1 and CDR2: SNHLY and FYNNEI. Study-wide points: Convalescents' post-vaccination spike-reactive clones were chiefly new, vaccine-induced ones.

Following culture for about ten days, CD4+ T cells were isolated. The person's infection with SARS-CoV-2, confirmed by PCR, took place between March and December 2020. IL-2 medium took the place of half the medium on both days 3 and 7. This receptor was obtained from a human donor who had a prior SARS-CoV-2 infection. The source was CD4+ T cells from PBMCs cultured without peptide, collected before COVID-19 vaccination. The chain recombines TRBV2 with TRBJ2-7, with D tentatively TRBD1 (5 bases). This CDR3 reads CASSETARASYEQYF. For the CDR3, the DNA is TGTGCCAGCAGTGAAACAGCCAGGGCCTCCTACGAGCAGTACTTC. The variable domain in full, with the rest retrieved from reference TRBV2 and TRBJ2-7, is EPEVTQTPSHQVTQMGQEVILRCVPISNHLYFYWYRQILGQKVEFLVSFYNNEISEKSEIFDDQFSVERPDGSNFTLKIRSTKLEDSAMYFCASSETARASYEQYFGPGTRLTVT.